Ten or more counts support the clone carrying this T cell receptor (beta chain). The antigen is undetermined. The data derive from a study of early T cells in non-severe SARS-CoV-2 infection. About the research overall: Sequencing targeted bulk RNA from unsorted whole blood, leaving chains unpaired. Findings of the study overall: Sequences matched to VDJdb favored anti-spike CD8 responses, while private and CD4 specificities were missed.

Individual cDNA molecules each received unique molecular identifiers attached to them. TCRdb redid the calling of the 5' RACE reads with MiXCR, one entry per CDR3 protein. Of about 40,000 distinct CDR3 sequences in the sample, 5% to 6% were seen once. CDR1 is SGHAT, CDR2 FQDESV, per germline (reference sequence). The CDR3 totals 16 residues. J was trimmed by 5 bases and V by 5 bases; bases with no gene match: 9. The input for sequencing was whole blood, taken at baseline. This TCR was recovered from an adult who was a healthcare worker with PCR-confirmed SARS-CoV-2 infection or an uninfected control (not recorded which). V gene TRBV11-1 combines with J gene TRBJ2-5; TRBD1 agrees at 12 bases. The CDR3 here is CASSPRDRGRRETQYF. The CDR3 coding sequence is TGTGCCAGCAGCCCGAGGGACAGGGGGCGACGGGAGACCCAGTACTTC.